This TCR beta chain is from a study of metastatic and nonmetastatic thyroid tumors. Study in general: Repertoires from malignant and benign thyroid patients were compared across blood and tumor or nodule tissue.

This clone was seen more than once but under ten times. Antigen unknown. As processed by the authors: CDR3 differences across clinicopathological groups were used to build a distant-metastasis classifier for papillary thyroid cancer. MiXCR reprocessed the PCR reads for TCRdb. None of the V and J calls come from the authors' own analysis; TCRdb made them. Of approximately 35,000 clones listed, 11% were seen once; the top ten hold about 16%. V trimming: 3 bases; J trimming: 7 bases; junction bases outside the gene matches: 7. Germline V lookup: CDR1 MDHEN, CDR2 SYDVKM. The CDR3 runs 15 residues. Patients underwent thyroid surgery, and none had received any treatment before it. Broader study findings: For both blood and tumor, malignant thyroid tumors reportedly showed significantly higher TCR beta diversity than benign nodules did.

Sequencing was done on a sample of blood. The chain joins TRBV28 to TRBJ1-5, with 9 positions matching TRBD1. This TCR was sampled from a female donor with papillary thyroid cancer or a benign thyroid nodule (not recorded which). Some clones in this sample may be carry-over from other donors' samples. CDR3 protein: CASSLSGQGEQPQHF. The DNA for the CDR3 is TGTGCCAGCAGTTTGTCGGGACAGGGAGAACAGCCCCAGCATTTT.